The present entry profiles one T cell receptor (beta chain) with its context. Its antigen is unknown. The sample originates from a study of T cell responses to AZD1222 COVID-19 vaccine. The table came from immunoSEQ multiplex PCR; TCRdb's copy has only in-frame clones and leaves some out. Counted here are approximately 97,000 clones, about nine tenths occurring once; the ten biggest clones make up 7.5%. Whole-study findings and limits: The donor group comprised mostly white British people and more females; the analysis possibly underestimated clonal diversity. Spike was spanned by vaccine-associated CD4 TCRs, which were dominant at 160-218 and 743-854.

The CDR3 consists of 15 residues. Germline V CDR1 and CDR2: SGHRS, YFSETQ. Trimming pared 4 bases from V and 5 bases from J, leaving 18 bases between. J is TRBJ1-2 and V is TRBV5-1, with a tentative D call TRBD1 (6 bases). This receptor was obtained from an adult in good health. Sequencing was performed on peripheral blood, taken on day 0 of AZD1222 vaccination. CDR3 protein: CASSNWEAGEYGYTF. The CDR3 DNA follows: TGCGCCAGCAGCAACTGGGAGGCAGGGGAGTATGGCTACACCTTC.